The 14 T cell receptor beta chains presented below share a single source sample, sequenced in a study of PD-1 blockade in classical Hodgkin lymphoma. Assay: immunoSEQ multiplex PCR; the TCRdb copy retains only in-frame clones and omits some. The top ten hold more than 3% of the sample, which has 29,000 or so clones, roughly 70% seen once. Brentuximab vedotin exposure varied, and every patient relapsed after autologous stem cell transplantation. Sequencing used peripheral blood mononuclear cells (PBMCs), obtained before the second cycle of nivolumab. The source of these receptors is a human donor with classical Hodgkin lymphoma.

This clone appeared a single time. The genes are TRBV10-2 and TRBJ1-1, with D unresolved. This CDR3 comprises 12 residues. Germline V lookup: CDR1 WSHSY, CDR2 SAAADI. Trimming pared 10 bases from V and 5 bases from J, leaving 14 bases between. The DNA of the CDR3 is TGCGCCACCAAATCGGGTGTTACTGAAGCTTTCTTT. It translates to CATKSGVTEAFF.

The V and J genes are TRBV30 and TRBJ2-1; D remains ambiguous. The CDR3 consists of 17 residues. V was pared by 4 bases and J by 0 bases, with 19 bases between. The germline V gene encodes CDR1 GTSNPN and CDR2 SVGIG (reference sequence). The CDR3: CAWNRPPWGGSYNEQFF. CDR3 nucleotide sequence: TGTGCCTGGAATCGCCCGCCATGGGGTGGCTCCTACAATGAGCAGTTCTTC.

To note about this clone: One end of the junction does not line up with germline, which may come from a read error. This sample includes further DNA sequences coding for the same CDR3. As DNA, the CDR3 is TGCGCCAGCAGCTACATACCGGGACAGGCAACTGAAGCTTTTTTT. This gives the protein CASSYIPGQATEAFF. The genes are TRBV5-1 and TRBJ1-1, with 8 bases matching TRBD1. The CDR3 runs to 15 residues. Germline V CDR1 and CDR2: SGHRS, YFSETQ.

CDR3 sequence: CASRQRTANDSPLHF. CDR3 nucleotide sequence: TGCGCCAGCAGACAAAGGACAGCCAACGACTCACCCCTCCACTTT. The chain is built from TRBV5-1 and TRBJ1-6; a possible D gene is TRBD1 (6 bases). The germline V gene has CDR1 SGHRS and CDR2 YFSETQ. CDR3 length: 15 amino acids. The V gene lost 5 bases and the J gene lost 10 bases, with 19 bases spanning the gap.

The chain is built from TRBV4-3 and TRBJ2-7, with TRBD2 as a possible D gene (5 bases). The V end lost 4 bases, the J end lost 0 bases, and 7 bases lay between the germline ends. The germline V gene has CDR1 LGHNA and CDR2 YSLEER. The CDR3 loop spans 13 amino acids. This CDR3 reads CASSPDSSYEQYF. In nucleotides, the CDR3 is TGCGCCAGCAGCCCGGACTCCTCCTACGAGCAGTACTTC.

The chain joins TRBV19 to TRBJ2-1; D gene ambiguous. CDR1 is LNHDA and CDR2 is SQIVND in the germline V gene (reference sequence). The CDR3 is made up of 16 amino acids. The V end lost 4 bases, the J end lost 1 base, and 14 bases lay between the germline ends. The CDR3 loop is CASSTSTWGSYNEQFF. DNA of the CDR3: TGTGCCAGTAGTACCTCCACGTGGGGATCCTACAATGAGCAGTTCTTC.

V usage is TRBV19 and J usage is TRBJ2-1; TRBD1 might be the D (5 bases). V gave up 7 bases and J gave up 2 bases, with 15 bases separating them. The CDR3 contains 15 residues. The germline V gene encodes CDR1 LNHDA and CDR2 SQIVND (reference sequence). The CDR3 is CASTRSSRAYNEQFF. CDR3 sequence (DNA): TGTGCCAGTACCAGGTCCAGCAGGGCCTACAATGAGCAGTTCTTC.

This rearrangement joins TRBV18 to TRBJ1-1; D not resolved. V was trimmed by 4 bases and J by 1 base, leaving 10 bases between them. The CDR3 loop spans 14 amino acids. CDR1 KGHSH and CDR2 LQKENI come from the germline V gene. This chain's CDR3 is CASSLPTENTEAFF. CDR3 nucleotides: TGTGCCAGCTCACTACCGACGGAGAACACTGAAGCTTTCTTT. The full variable domain, its missing parts supplied by reference TRBV18 and TRBJ1-1, is NAGVMQNPRHLVRRRGQEARLRCSPMKGHSHVYWYRQLPEEGLKFMVYLQKENIIDESGMPKERFSAEFPKEGPSILRIQQVVRGDSAAYFCASSLPTENTEAFFGQGTRLTVV.

This chain connects TRBV5-1 to TRBJ2-1; 8 bases line up with TRBD2. Per germline, CDR1 SGHRS and CDR2 YFSETQ. J was trimmed by 5 bases and V by 4 bases; bases with no gene match: 8. This CDR3 is built from 15 residues. CDR3 loop: CASSAGLVLDNEQFF. The CDR3 nucleotides are TGCGCCAGCAGCGCGGGACTAGTGTTGGACAATGAGCAGTTCTTC.

In this sample, this clone is medium-sized. The genes are TRBV30 and TRBJ1-1; 8 bases line up with TRBD1. The length of the CDR3 is 15 residues. Trimming removed 0 bases from V and 2 bases from J; junction bases left unmatched: 5. CDR1 and CDR2 from the germline V gene are GTSNPN and SVGIG (reference sequence). The CDR3 DNA reads as TGTGCCTGGAGTGTGGGGACAGGCAGCAACACTGAAGCTTTCTTT. It specifies CAWSVGTGSNTEAFF.

The gene calls are TRBV5-4 and TRBJ1-2; D not resolved. Trimming cost V 2 bases and J 6 bases, with 17 bases left between them. This CDR3 has 15 amino acids. Germline assignment: CDR1 SGHNT and CDR2 YYREEE (reference sequence). CDR3 residues: CASSLTTTLSHGYTF. The CDR3 bases are TGTGCCAGCAGCTTAACCACTACCTTATCCCATGGCTACACCTTC.

The rearrangement links TRBV25-1 to TRBJ2-1; D might be TRBD2 (6 bases). Germline V CDR1 and CDR2: MGHDK, SYGVNS. V was trimmed by 3 bases and J by 3 bases, leaving 9 bases between them. The CDR3 is 14 amino acids. CDR3 amino acids: CASSEGLLYNEQFF. CDR3 sequence (DNA): TGTGCCAGCAGTGAGGGACTTCTCTACAATGAGCAGTTCTTC.

By share, this clone counts as medium-sized. The chain uses TRBV15 and TRBJ1-3, with a possible D match to TRBD1 (6 bases). This CDR3 is 16 amino acids long. The germline V and J ends were trimmed by 4 bases and 2 bases, with 15 bases remaining between them. Germline lookup yields CDR1 LNHNV and CDR2 YYDKDF (reference sequence). CDR3 sequence (DNA): TGTGCCACCAGCATACGAACAGGGTTAGCTGGAAACACCATATATTTT. This sequence encodes CATSIRTGLAGNTIYF.

The genes are TRBV5-5 and TRBJ2-7, with D perhaps TRBD2 (6 bases). CDR3 size: 15 residues. Germline lookup yields CDR1 SGHKS and CDR2 YYEKEE (reference sequence). V lost 6 bases, J lost 4 bases, and 20 bases lay in between. CDR3 bases: TGTGCCAGCACCGACTTCGTGGGCGGGGAATACGAGCAGTACTTC. Its protein is CASTDFVGGEYEQYF.